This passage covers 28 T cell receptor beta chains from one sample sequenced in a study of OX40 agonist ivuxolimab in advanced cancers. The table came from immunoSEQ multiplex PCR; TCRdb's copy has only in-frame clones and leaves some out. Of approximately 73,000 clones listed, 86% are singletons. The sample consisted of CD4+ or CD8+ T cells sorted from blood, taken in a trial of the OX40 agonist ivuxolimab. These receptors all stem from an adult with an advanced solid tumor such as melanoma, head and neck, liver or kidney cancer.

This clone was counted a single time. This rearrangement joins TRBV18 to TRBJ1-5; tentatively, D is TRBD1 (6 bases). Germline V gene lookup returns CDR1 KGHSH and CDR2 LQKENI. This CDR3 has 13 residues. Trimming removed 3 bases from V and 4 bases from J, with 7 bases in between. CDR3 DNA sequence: TGTGCCAGCTCACCGCAGGGGAATCAGCCCCAGCATTTT. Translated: CASSPQGNQPQHF.

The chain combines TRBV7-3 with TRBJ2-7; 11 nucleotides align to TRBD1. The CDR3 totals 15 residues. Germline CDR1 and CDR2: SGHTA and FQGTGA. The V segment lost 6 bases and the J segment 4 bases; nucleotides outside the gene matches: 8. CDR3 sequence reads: CASSAPDRGQYEQYF. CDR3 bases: TGTGCCAGCAGTGCTCCGGACAGGGGGCAGTACGAGCAGTACTTC.

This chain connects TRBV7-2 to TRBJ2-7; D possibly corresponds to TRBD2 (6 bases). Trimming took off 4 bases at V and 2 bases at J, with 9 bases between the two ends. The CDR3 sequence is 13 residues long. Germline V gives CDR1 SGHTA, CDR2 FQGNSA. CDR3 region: CASSYSGAYEQYF. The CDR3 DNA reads TGTGCCAGCAGCTATTCGGGGGCCTACGAGCAGTACTTC.

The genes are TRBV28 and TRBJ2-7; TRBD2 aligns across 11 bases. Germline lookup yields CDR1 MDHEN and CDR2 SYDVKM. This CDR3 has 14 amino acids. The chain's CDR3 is CATGWLAGGGEQYF. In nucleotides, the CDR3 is TGTGCAACAGGGTGGCTAGCGGGGGGCGGAGAGCAGTACTTC.

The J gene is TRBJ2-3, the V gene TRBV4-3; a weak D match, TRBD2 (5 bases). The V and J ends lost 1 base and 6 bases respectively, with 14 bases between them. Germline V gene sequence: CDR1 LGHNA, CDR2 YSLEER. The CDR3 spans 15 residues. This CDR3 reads CASSQGTPGTDTQYF. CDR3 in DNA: TGCGCCAGCAGCCAAGGGACTCCTGGTACGGATACGCAGTATTTT.

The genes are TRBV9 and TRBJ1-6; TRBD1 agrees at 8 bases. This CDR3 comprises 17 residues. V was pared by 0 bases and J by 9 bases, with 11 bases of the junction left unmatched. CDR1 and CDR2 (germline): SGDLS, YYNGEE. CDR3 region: CASSVGAGGFIISPLHF. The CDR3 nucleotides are TGTGCCAGCAGCGTAGGTGCAGGGGGCTTTATAATTTCACCCCTCCACTTT.

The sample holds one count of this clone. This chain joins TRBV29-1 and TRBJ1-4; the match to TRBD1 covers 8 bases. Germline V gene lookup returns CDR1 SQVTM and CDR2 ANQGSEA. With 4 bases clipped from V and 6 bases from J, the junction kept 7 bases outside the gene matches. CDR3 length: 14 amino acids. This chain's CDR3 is CSVGDRQGDEKLFF. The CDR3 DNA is TGCAGCGTTGGGGACAGGCAGGGTGATGAAAAACTGTTTTTT.

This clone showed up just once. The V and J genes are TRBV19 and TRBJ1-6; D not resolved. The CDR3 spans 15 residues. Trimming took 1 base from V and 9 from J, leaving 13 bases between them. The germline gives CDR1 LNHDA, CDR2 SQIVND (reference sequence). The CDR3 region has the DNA TGTGCCAGTAGTATAGCGGGCAGAATTGGTTCACCCCTCCACTTT. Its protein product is CASSIAGRIGSPLHF.

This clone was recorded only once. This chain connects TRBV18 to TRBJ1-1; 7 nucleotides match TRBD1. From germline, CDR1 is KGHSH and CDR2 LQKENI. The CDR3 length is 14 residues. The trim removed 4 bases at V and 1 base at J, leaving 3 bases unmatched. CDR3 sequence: CASSLDRANTEAFF. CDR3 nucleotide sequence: TGTGCCAGCTCACTAGACAGGGCGAACACTGAAGCTTTCTTT.

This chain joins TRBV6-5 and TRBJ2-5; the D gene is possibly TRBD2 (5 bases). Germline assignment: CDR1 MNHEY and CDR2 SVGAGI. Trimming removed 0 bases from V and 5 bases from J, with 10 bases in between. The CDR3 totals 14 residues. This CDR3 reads CASSYSLAGETQYF. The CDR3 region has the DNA TGTGCCAGCAGTTACTCGCTAGCAGGCGAGACCCAGTACTTC.

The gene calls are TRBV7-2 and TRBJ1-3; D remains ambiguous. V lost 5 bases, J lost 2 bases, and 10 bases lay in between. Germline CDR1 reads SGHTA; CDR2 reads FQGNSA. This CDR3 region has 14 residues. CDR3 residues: CASSLGGAGNTIYF. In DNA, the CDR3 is TGTGCCAGCAGCCTGGGAGGTGCTGGAAACACCATATATTTT.

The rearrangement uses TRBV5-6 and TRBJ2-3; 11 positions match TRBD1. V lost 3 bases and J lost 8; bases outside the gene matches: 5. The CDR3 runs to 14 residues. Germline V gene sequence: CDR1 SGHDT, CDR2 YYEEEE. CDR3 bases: TGTGCCAGCAGCTCCCGGACAGGGGGCGGTACGCAGTATTTT. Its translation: CASSSRTGGGTQYF.

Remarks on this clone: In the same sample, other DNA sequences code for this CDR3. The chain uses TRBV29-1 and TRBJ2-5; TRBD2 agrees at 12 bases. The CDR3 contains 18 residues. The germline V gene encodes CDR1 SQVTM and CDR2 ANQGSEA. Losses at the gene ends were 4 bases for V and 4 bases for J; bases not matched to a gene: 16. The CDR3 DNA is TGCAGCGTTGGGGGGGGGCTAGCGGGGGGGCCCAGGGGAGAGACCCAGTACTTC. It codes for CSVGGGLAGGPRGETQYF.

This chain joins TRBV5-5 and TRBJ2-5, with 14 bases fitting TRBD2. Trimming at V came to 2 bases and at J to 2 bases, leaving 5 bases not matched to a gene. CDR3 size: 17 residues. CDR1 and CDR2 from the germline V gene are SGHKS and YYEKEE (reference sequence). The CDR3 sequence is CASSLLRLAGGQETQYF. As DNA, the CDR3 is TGTGCCAGCAGCTTACTAAGACTAGCGGGGGGGCAAGAGACCCAGTACTTC.

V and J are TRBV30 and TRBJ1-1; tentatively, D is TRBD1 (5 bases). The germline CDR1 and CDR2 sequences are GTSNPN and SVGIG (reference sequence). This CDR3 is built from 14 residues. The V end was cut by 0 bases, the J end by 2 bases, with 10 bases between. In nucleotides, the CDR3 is TGTGCCTGGAGTGTACCAGGGCGAAACACTGAAGCTTTCTTT. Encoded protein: CAWSVPGRNTEAFF.

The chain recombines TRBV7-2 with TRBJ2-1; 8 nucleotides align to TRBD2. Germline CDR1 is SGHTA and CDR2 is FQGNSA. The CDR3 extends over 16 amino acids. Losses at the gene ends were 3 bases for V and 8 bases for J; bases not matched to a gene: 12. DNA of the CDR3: TGTGCCAGCAGCTTGCTGGCGAGCGGGGGATTGGATGAGCAGTTCTTC. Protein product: CASSLLASGGLDEQFF.

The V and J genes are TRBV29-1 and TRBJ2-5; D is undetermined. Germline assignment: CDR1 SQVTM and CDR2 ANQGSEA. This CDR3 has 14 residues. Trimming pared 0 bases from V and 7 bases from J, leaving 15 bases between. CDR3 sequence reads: CSVEDGSSWGTQYF. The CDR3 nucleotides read TGCAGCGTTGAAGATGGCAGTTCATGGGGGACCCAGTACTTC.

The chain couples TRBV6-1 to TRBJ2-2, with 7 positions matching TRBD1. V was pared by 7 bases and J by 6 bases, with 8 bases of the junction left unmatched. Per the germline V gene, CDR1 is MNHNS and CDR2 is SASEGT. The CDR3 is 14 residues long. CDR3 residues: CASKGGKVAGELFF. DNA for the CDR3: TGTGCCAGCAAAGGGGGCAAGGTCGCCGGGGAGCTGTTTTTT.

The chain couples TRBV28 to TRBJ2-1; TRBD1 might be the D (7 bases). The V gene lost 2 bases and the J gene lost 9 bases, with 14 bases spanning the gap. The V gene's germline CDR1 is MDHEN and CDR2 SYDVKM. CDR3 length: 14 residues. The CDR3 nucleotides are TGTGCCAGCAGTTTAGGAGGGGGCAGTAGTGAGCAGTTCTTC. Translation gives CASSLGGGSSEQFF.

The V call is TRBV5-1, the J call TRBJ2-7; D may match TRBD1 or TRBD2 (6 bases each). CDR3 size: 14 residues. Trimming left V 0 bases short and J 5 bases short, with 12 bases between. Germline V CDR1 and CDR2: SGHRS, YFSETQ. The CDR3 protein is CASSLAPGADEQYF. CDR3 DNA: TGCGCCAGCAGCTTGGCCCCGGGGGCGGACGAGCAGTACTTC.

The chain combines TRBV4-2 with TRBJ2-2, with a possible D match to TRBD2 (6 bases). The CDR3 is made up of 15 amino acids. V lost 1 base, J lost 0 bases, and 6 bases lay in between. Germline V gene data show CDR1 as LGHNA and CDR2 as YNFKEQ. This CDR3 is CASSQGLANTGELFF. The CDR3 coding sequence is TGTGCCAGCAGCCAAGGACTAGCGAACACCGGGGAGCTGTTTTTT.

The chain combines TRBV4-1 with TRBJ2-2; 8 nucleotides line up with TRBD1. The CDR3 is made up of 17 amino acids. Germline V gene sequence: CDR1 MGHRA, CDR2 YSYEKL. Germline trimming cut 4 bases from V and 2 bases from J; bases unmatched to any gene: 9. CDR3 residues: CASSLARDRPNTGELFF. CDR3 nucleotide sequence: TGCGCCAGCAGCCTAGCCCGGGACAGGCCCAACACCGGGGAGCTGTTTTTT.

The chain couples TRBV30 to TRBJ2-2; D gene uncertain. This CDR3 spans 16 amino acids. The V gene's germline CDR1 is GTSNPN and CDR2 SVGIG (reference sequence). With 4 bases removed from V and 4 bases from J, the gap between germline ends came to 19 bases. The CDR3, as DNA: TGTGCCTGGACCCATCCCTTCAGGCCAAGCACCGGGGAGCTGTTTTTT. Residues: CAWTHPFRPSTGELFF.

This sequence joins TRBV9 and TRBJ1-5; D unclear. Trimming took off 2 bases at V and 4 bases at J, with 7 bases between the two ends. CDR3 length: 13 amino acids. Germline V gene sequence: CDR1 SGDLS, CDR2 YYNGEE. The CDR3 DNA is TGTGCCAGCAGCGTGGGCCATAATCAGCCCCAGCATTTT. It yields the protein CASSVGHNQPQHF.

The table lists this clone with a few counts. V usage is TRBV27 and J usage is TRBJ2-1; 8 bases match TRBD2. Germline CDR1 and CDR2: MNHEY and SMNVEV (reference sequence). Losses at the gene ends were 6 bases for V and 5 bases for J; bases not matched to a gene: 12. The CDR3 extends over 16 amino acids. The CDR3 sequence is CASSRFSRGGNNEQFF. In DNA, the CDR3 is TGTGCCAGCAGCCGCTTTTCCCGGGGGGGGAACAATGAGCAGTTCTTC.

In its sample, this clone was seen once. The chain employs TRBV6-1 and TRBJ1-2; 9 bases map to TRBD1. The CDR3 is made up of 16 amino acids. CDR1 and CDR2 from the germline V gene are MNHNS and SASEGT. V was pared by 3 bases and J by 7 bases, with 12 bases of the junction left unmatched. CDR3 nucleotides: TGTGCCAGCAGTGAGAGGTGGACAGGGGCGGCAATTGGCTACACCTTC. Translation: CASSERWTGAAIGYTF.

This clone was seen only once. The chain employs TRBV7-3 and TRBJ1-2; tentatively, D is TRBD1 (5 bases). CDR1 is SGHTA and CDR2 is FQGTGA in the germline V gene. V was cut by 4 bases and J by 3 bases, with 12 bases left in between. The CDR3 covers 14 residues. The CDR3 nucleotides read TGTGCCAGCAGCTCCAAAGGGGAAGACTATGGCTACACCTTC. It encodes CASSSKGEDYGYTF.

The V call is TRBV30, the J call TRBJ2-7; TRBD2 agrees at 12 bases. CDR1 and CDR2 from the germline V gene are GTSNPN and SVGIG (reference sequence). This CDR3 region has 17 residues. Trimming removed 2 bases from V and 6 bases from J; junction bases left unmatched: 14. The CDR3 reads CAWSSASGGALGSEQYF. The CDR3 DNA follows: TGTGCCTGGAGTTCGGCTAGCGGGGGGGCTTTGGGTTCCGAGCAGTACTTC.